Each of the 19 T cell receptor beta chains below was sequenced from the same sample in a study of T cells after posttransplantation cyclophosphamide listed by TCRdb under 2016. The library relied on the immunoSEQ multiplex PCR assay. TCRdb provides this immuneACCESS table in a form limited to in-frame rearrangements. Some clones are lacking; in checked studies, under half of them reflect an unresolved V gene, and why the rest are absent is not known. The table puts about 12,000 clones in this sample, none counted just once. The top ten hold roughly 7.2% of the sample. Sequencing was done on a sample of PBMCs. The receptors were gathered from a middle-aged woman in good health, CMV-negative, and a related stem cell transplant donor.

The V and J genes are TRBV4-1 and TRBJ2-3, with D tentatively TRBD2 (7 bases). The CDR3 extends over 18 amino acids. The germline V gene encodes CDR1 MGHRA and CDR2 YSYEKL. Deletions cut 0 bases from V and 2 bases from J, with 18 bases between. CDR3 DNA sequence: TGCGCCAGCAGCCAAGAAATGGTAGGGGGGGTCTCCACAGATACGCAGTATTTT. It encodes CASSQEMVGGVSTDTQYF.

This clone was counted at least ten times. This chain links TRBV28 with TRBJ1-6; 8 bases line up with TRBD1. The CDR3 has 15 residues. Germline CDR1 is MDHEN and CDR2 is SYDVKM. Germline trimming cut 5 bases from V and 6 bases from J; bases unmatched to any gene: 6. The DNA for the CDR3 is TGTGCCAGCAGTCCTTCGGGACAGGTTAATTCACCCCTCCACTTT. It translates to CASSPSGQVNSPLHF.

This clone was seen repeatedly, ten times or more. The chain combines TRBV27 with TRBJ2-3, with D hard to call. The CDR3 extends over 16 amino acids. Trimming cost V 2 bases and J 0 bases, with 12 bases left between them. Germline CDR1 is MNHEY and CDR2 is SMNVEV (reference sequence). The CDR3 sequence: CASSLNSRPSTDTQYF. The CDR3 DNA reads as TGTGCCAGCAGTTTAAATTCGCGGCCCAGCACAGATACGCAGTATTTT.

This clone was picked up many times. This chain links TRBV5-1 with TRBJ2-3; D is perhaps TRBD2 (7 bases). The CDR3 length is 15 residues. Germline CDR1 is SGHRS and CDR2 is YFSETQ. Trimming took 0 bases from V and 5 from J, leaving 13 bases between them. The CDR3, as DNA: TGCGCCAGCAGCTTGGCGGGGGGCCACGGAGATACGCAGTATTTT. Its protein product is CASSLAGGHGDTQYF.

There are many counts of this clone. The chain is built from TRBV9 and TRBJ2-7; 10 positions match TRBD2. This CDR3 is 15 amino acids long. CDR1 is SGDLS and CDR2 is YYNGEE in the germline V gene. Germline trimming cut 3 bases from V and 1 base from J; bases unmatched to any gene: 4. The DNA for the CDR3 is TGTGCCAGCAGCGCGGGACTAGCGCGTTCCTACGAGCAGTACTTC. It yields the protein CASSAGLARSYEQYF.

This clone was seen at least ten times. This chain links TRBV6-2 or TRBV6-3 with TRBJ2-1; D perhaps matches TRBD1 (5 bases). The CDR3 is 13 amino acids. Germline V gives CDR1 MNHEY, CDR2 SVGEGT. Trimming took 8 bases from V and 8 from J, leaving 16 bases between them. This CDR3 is CASGNPPGYEQFF. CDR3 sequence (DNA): TGTGCCAGCGGCAACCCCCCAGGGTATGAGCAGTTCTTC.

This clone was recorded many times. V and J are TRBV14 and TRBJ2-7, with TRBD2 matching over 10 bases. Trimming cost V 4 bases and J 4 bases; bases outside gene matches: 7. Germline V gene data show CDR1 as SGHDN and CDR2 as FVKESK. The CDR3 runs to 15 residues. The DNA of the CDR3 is TGTGCCAGCAGCCCCCCTAGCGGGAGTCCGTACGAGCAGTACTTC. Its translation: CASSPPSGSPYEQYF.

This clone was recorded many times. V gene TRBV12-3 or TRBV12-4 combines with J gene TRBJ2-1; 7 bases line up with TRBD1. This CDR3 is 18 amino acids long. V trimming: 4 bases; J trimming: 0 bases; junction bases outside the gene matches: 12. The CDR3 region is CASSSPRDRSSSYNEQFF. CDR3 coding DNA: TGTGCCAGCAGTTCTCCCCGGGACAGATCTAGCTCCTACAATGAGCAGTTCTTC.

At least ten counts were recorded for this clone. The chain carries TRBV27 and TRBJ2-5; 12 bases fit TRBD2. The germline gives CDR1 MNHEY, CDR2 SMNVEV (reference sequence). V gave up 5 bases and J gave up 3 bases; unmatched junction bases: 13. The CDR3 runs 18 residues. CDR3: CASSPPRGLAGVKETQYF. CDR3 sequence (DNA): TGTGCCAGCAGTCCCCCCCGGGGACTAGCGGGTGTAAAAGAGACCCAGTACTTC.

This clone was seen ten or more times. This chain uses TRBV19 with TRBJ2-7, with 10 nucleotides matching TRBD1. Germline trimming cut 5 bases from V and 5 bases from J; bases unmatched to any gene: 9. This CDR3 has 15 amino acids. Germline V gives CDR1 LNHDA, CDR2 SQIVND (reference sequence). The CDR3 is CASSVSRQGADEQYF. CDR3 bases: TGTGCCAGTAGTGTATCAAGACAGGGGGCGGACGAGCAGTACTTC.

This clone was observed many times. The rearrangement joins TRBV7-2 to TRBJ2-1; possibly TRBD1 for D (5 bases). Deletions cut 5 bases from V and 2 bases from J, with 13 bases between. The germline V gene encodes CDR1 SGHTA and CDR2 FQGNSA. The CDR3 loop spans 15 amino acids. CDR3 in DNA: TGTGCCAGCAGCAGAGACAGACAAACCTACAATGAGCAGTTCTTC. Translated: CASSRDRQTYNEQFF. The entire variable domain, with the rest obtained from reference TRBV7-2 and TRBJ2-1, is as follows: GAGVSQSPSNKVTEKGKDVELRCDPISGHTALYWYRQSLGQGLEFLIYFQGNSAPDKSGLPSDRFSAERTGGSVSTLTIQRTQQEDSAVYLCASSRDRQTYNEQFFGPGTRLTVL.

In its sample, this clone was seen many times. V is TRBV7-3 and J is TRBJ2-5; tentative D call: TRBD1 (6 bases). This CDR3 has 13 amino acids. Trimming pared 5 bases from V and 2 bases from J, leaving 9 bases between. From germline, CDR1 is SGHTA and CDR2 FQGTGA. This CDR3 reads CASSRDKQETQYF. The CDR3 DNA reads TGTGCCAGCAGCCGGGACAAACAAGAGACCCAGTACTTC.

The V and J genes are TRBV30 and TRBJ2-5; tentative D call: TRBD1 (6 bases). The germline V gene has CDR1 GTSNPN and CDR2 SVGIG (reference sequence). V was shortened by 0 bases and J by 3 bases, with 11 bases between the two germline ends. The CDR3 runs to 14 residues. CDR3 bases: TGTGCCTGGAGTGTACGAGGGGGAGAAGAGACCCAGTACTTC. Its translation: CAWSVRGGEETQYF.

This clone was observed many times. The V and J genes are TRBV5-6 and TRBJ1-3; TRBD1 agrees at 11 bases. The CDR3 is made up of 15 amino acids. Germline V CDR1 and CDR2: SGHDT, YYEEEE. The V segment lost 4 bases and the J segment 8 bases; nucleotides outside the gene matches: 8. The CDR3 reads CASSPGTGGPDTIYF. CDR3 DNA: TGTGCCAGCAGCCCAGGGACAGGGGGTCCGGACACCATATATTTT. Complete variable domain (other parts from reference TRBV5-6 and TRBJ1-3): DAGVTQSPTHLIKTRGQQVTLRCSPKSGHDTVSWYQQALGQGPQFIFQYYEEEERQRGNFPDRFSGHQFPNYSSELNVNALLLGDSALYLCASSPGTGGPDTIYFGEGSWLTVV.

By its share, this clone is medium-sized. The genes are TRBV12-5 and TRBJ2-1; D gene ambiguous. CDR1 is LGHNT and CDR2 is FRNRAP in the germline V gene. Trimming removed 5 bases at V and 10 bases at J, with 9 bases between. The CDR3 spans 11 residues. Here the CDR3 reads CASGRGGEQFF. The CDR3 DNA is TGTGCTAGTGGTCGAGGCGGCGAGCAGTTCTTC.

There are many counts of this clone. In DNA, the CDR3 is TGTGCCAGCAGTTACCCCCCCGAGGGACTAGCGGGAGGGATCACAGATACGCAGTATTTT. Its translation is CASSYPPEGLAGGITDTQYF. The V gene is TRBV6-2 or TRBV6-3, the J gene TRBJ2-3, with 16 bases lining up with TRBD2. Germline trimming cut 2 bases from V and 2 bases from J; bases unmatched to any gene: 10. CDR1 and CDR2 (germline): MNHEY, SVGEGT. The CDR3 sequence is 20 residues long.

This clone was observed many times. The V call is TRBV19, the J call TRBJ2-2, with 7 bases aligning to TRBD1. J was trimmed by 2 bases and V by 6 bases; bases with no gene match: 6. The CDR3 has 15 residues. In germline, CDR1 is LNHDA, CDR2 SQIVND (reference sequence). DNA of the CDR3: TGTGCCAGTAGGATACAGGGGAAAAACACCGGGGAGCTGTTTTTT. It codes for CASRIQGKNTGELFF.

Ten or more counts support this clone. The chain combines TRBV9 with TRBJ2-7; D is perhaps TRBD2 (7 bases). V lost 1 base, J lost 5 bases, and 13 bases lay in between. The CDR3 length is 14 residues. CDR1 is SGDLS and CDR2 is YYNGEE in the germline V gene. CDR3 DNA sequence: TGTGCCAGCAGCGTAAGGGAGGGGGTGAACGAGCAGTACTTC. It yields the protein CASSVREGVNEQYF.

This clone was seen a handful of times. CDR3 nucleotide sequence: TGTGCCAGCAGCTTCACAGGGAGCCCCTACAATGAGCAGTTCTTC. Its translation is CASSFTGSPYNEQFF. The chain joins TRBV4-2 to TRBJ2-1; maybe TRBD1 (6 bases). Germline CDR1 is LGHNA and CDR2 is YNFKEQ. V was shortened by 5 bases and J by 2 bases, with 13 bases between the two germline ends. This CDR3 is 15 amino acids long.